These 20 T cell receptor beta chains were all obtained from the same sample, sequenced in a study of blood T cell repertoires in COVID-19. TCRdb's table, derived via immunoSEQ multiplex PCR, lists solely in-frame clones and lacks some. The top ten hold under 3% of the sample, which has some 220,000 clones, 88% seen once. Material for sequencing was PBMCs or T cells enriched from blood (not recorded which). The source is a woman aged 25 to 45 who had recovered from COVID-19.

This clone has just one count. J is TRBJ2-3 and V is TRBV13; TRBD2 might be the D (7 bases). CDR1 is PRHDT, CDR2 FYEKMQ, per germline (reference sequence). The V end was cut by 5 bases, the J end by 0 bases, with 12 bases between. This CDR3 is 15 amino acids long. The CDR3, as DNA: TGTGCCAGCAGCCCGGGGGGCAAGAGCACAGATACGCAGTATTTT. Its protein product is CASSPGGKSTDTQYF.

CDR3 sequence reads: CATSRSSGGTNEQFF. CDR3 bases: TGTGCCACCAGCAGATCTAGCGGGGGCACCAATGAGCAGTTCTTC. The rearrangement uses TRBV15 and TRBJ2-1, with 10 positions matching TRBD2. J gave up 6 bases and V 2 bases, and 4 bases lay outside the gene matches. Germline V lookup: CDR1 LNHNV, CDR2 YYDKDF (reference sequence). The CDR3 spans 15 residues.

This chain links TRBV9 with TRBJ1-2; 7 bases are shared with TRBD1. CDR1 and CDR2 from the germline V gene are SGDLS and YYNGEE. This CDR3 comprises 16 residues. Trimming removed 2 bases from V and 3 bases from J; junction bases left unmatched: 10. CDR3 nucleotides: TGTGCCAGCAGCGTGTACCGGGACAGAGCCTACTATGGCTACACCTTC. Residues: CASSVYRDRAYYGYTF.

The chain links TRBV19 to TRBJ1-1; D is possibly TRBD1 (5 bases). Germline-derived CDR1 and CDR2 are LNHDA and SQIVND (reference sequence). The CDR3 extends over 11 amino acids. V was clipped by 7 bases and J by 4 bases, with 7 bases between them. The CDR3 loop is CASIGGTEAFF. CDR3 coding DNA: TGTGCCAGTATCGGGGGCACTGAAGCTTTCTTT.

This clone was recorded once. The rearrangement uses TRBV10-3 and TRBJ2-5; D unclear. Trimming took off 3 bases at V and 3 bases at J, with 8 bases between the two ends. CDR3 length: 13 residues. Germline values: CDR1 ENHRY, CDR2 SYGVKD. This chain's CDR3 is CAISDGTEETQYF. Here the CDR3 DNA reads TGTGCCATCAGTGACGGTACAGAAGAGACCCAGTACTTC.

This chain uses TRBV11-2 with TRBJ2-4, with TRBD2 identical over 7 bases. Trimming at V came to 5 bases and at J to 1 base, leaving 8 bases not matched to a gene. CDR1 SGHAT and CDR2 FQNNGV come from the germline V gene. This CDR3 has 16 amino acids. DNA for the CDR3: TGTGCCAGCAGCCTCCGCGGGAGCGGGGCCAAAAACATTCAGTACTTC. This translates into CASSLRGSGAKNIQYF.

The V call is TRBV4-3, the J call TRBJ1-3; D gene uncertain. Germline loops: CDR1 LGHNA, CDR2 YSLEER. CDR3 length: 14 amino acids. With 0 bases removed from V and 3 bases from J, the gap between germline ends came to 6 bases. Here the CDR3 DNA reads TGCGCCAGCAGCCAAGAGATAGTTGGAAACACCATATATTTT. It yields the protein CASSQEIVGNTIYF.

The rearrangement links TRBV29-1 to TRBJ1-2; D might be TRBD1 (6 bases). The CDR3 has 14 amino acids. Germline V gene sequence: CDR1 SQVTM, CDR2 ANQGSEA. V was clipped by 3 bases and J by 3 bases, with 14 bases between them. CDR3 nucleotide sequence: TGCAGCGTTGATCCTACGGACAGACACTATGGCTACACCTTC. Its protein product is CSVDPTDRHYGYTF.

This rearrangement joins TRBV6-5 to TRBJ1-5; tentatively, D is TRBD1 (6 bases). There are 14 residues in the CDR3. Trimming removed 2 bases at V and 5 bases at J, with 10 bases between. Germline lookup yields CDR1 MNHEY and CDR2 SVGAGI. CDR3 in DNA: TGTGCCAGCAGTTACGTTGGGGGCGATCAGCCCCAGCATTTT. This codes for CASSYVGGDQPQHF.

The chain links TRBV7-3 to TRBJ1-1; no definite D call. V lost 5 bases and J 0 bases, leaving 13 bases between the germline ends. The CDR3 has 15 residues. In germline, CDR1 is SGHTA, CDR2 FQGTGA. CDR3 region: CASSPQAGMNTEAFF. The CDR3 nucleotides are TGTGCCAGCAGCCCCCAAGCGGGGATGAACACTGAAGCTTTCTTT.

This chain uses TRBV6-2 or TRBV6-3 with TRBJ1-1, with 9 bases matching TRBD1. J was trimmed by 4 bases and V by 2 bases; bases with no gene match: 11. Germline V gene lookup returns CDR1 MNHEY and CDR2 SVGEGT. The CDR3 is 17 residues long. CDR3 residues: CASSYPITGGMSTEAFF. The CDR3 nucleotides are TGTGCCAGCAGTTACCCCATTACAGGGGGCATGAGCACTGAAGCTTTCTTT.

In DNA form, the CDR3 reads TGTGCCAGCAGCGCCCGACAGGGGGCATCGGGAAACACCATATATTTT. As protein: CASSARQGASGNTIYF. The chain has TRBV7-9 and TRBJ1-3; 10 bases map to TRBD1. The CDR3 spans 16 residues. Germline trimming cut 5 bases from V and 4 bases from J; bases unmatched to any gene: 8. Germline CDR1 and CDR2: SEHNR and FQNEAQ (reference sequence).

The chain has TRBV11-1 and TRBJ2-7, with D maybe TRBD1 (5 bases). CDR1 and CDR2 (germline): SGHAT, FQDESV (reference sequence). This CDR3 has 13 amino acids. With 3 bases removed from V and 2 bases from J, the gap between germline ends came to 8 bases. The CDR3 loop reads CASSLTATYEQYF. The CDR3 nucleotides read TGTGCCAGCAGCTTGACAGCCACCTACGAGCAGTACTTC.

J is TRBJ1-2 and V is TRBV4-1, with D tentatively TRBD1 (6 bases). Germline values: CDR1 MGHRA, CDR2 YSYEKL. The CDR3 is 15 amino acids. Trimming removed 0 bases from V and 4 bases from J, with 12 bases in between. The chain's CDR3 is CASSQERGWSYGYTF. Written as DNA, the CDR3 is TGCGCCAGCAGCCAAGAAAGGGGGTGGAGCTATGGCTACACCTTC.

The gene calls are TRBV27 and TRBJ2-7, with D possibly TRBD1 on 6 matching bases. The ends were cut back, 3 bases at V and 4 bases at J, with 16 bases in the middle. Germline loops: CDR1 MNHEY, CDR2 SMNVEV (reference sequence). This CDR3 is 15 amino acids long. The CDR3 loop reads CASSFGQGFPYEQYF. The CDR3 DNA sequence: TGTGCCAGCAGTTTTGGTCAGGGGTTTCCGTACGAGCAGTACTTC.

The chain employs TRBV3-1 (or the pseudogene TRBV3-2) and TRBJ2-2, with a tentative D call TRBD2 (6 bases). The CDR3 sequence is 14 residues long. Germline assignment: CDR1 LGHDT and CDR2 YNNKEL (reference sequence). Trimming shortened V by 4 bases and J by 6 bases, and 12 bases separated the two germline ends. CDR3 residues: CASSRPGGSGELFF. Written as DNA, the CDR3 is TGTGCCAGCAGCCGCCCCGGGGGTTCCGGGGAGCTGTTTTTT.

J is TRBJ2-1 and V is TRBV7-9, with TRBD1 matching 12 bases. Germline lookup yields CDR1 SEHNR and CDR2 FQNEAQ (reference sequence). The CDR3 is 15 residues long. V was pared by 8 bases and J by 6 bases, with 8 bases of the junction left unmatched. The CDR3 DNA is TGTGCCAGCTTCCTGTCGGGACAGGGGGCCAATGAGCAGTTCTTC. Protein: CASFLSGQGANEQFF.

The rearrangement uses TRBV5-1 and TRBJ1-2, with 8 nucleotides matching TRBD1. V lost 1 base, J lost 7 bases, and 9 bases stayed unmatched. CDR1 is SGHRS, CDR2 YFSETQ, per germline. The CDR3 has 15 residues. The CDR3 loop reads CASSLNFEQGGGYTF. The CDR3 DNA follows: TGCGCCAGCAGCTTGAACTTCGAACAGGGGGGTGGCTACACCTTC.

The CDR3 region is CASSQDMWTDNEKLFF. The CDR3 DNA follows: TGCGCCAGCAGCCAGGACATGTGGACAGATAATGAAAAACTGTTTTTT. The V and J genes are TRBV5-1 and TRBJ1-4; D might be TRBD1 (6 bases). The CDR3 is made up of 16 amino acids. CDR1 is SGHRS, CDR2 YFSETQ, per germline. V was clipped by 4 bases and J by 4 bases, with 17 bases between them.

This rearrangement joins TRBV4-2 to TRBJ2-5; D gene uncertain. The germline V and J ends were trimmed by 0 bases and 1 base, with 9 bases remaining between them. The CDR3 is 15 residues long. Per germline, CDR1 LGHNA and CDR2 YNFKEQ. CDR3 DNA: TGTGCCAGCAGCCAAGATGGCAGGCCCCAAGAGACCCAGTACTTC. Translation gives CASSQDGRPQETQYF.